This T cell receptor beta chain was observed in a study of T cell clonality in common variable immunodeficiency. The study, taken as a whole, reports: Reportedly, TCR beta sequences from common variable immunodeficiency showed fewer deletions and N-nucleotide insertions. Shared TCRbeta clones were fewer between CVID subjects than controls.

Both groups were predominantly of Caucasian heritage. Donors gave roughly 5 to 8 ml heparinized peripheral whole blood. Sequenced by immunoSEQ multiplex PCR; TCRdb stores in-frame clones only, minus some. The data show about 66,000 clones, none appearing only once, with roughly 1.7% held by the ten largest. In this sample, this clone turned up many times. Its specificity is unknown. Read coverage stops 3 residues before the CDR3 terminus; the germline J gene supplies the remainder. V lost 4 bases, J lost 10 bases, and 11 bases stayed unmatched. The germline V gene encodes CDR1 SGHRS and CDR2 YFSETQ. CDR3 length: 15 amino acids.

Sequenced sample: peripheral blood mononuclear cells. The receptor's source is a person aged 18 to 70 in good health. The gene calls are TRBV5-1 and TRBJ1-6; TRBD1 matches at 7 bases. CDR3 bases read: TGCGCCAGCAGCATGCATCAGGGGGGAGGGTCACCC. Translated: CASSMHQGGGSP. The whole CDR3 sequence reads CASSMHQGGGSPLHF.